The 5 T cell receptor beta chains in this list originate from one sample, sequenced in a study of cytomegalovirus exposure and HLA in healthy donors. With 60 Vbeta and 13 Jbeta primers, the PCR was carried out. This table comes from immunoSEQ multiplex PCR, and its TCRdb copy is limited to in-frame clones, with some not included. The sample lists tens of thousands of clones, 55% to 75% seen once, with approximately 11% in the top ten. The specimen was PBMCs. These receptors were collected from a woman younger than 45 in good health and CMV-seronegative.

The V gene is TRBV5-4, the J gene TRBJ2-2, with TRBD2 matching over 7 bases. The CDR3 contains 16 residues. Germline V gene lookup returns CDR1 SGHNT and CDR2 YYREEE (reference sequence). Unmatched junction bases numbered 8, after V lost 0 bases and J lost 6 bases. CDR3 in amino acids: CASSLDPGGNAGELFF. The CDR3, as DNA: TGTGCCAGCAGCTTGGATCCGGGAGGTAACGCCGGGGAGCTGTTTTTT.

The rearrangement links TRBV2 to TRBJ2-7; TRBD1 matches at 11 bases. This CDR3 has 14 residues. Germline assignment: CDR1 SNHLY and CDR2 FYNNEI. Trimming at V came to 7 bases and at J to 3 bases, leaving 5 bases not matched to a gene. The CDR3 DNA sequence: TGTGCCAGCATGGGGACAGGGGGTCGCTACGAGCAGTACTTC. Translated, it gives CASMGTGGRYEQYF.

This clone was seen more than once but under ten times. The chain recombines TRBV9 with TRBJ2-7; 7 nucleotides match TRBD1. The CDR3 runs 14 residues. The ends lost 0 bases at V and 2 bases at J; junction bases unmatched: 2. Germline values: CDR1 SGDLS, CDR2 YYNGEE. CDR3 coding DNA: TGTGCCAGCAGCGTAGGCCAGGGGGCCTACGAGCAGTACTTC. It translates to CASSVGQGAYEQYF. The full variable domain, with the rest looked up from reference TRBV9 and TRBJ2-7, is DSGVTQTPKHLITATGQRVTLRCSPRSGDLSVYWYQQSLDQGLQFLIQYYNGEERAKGNILERFSAQQFPDLHSELNLSSLELGDSALYFCASSVGQGAYEQYFGPGTRLTVT.

The chain links TRBV7-9 to TRBJ2-7; no reliable D call. With 2 bases removed from V and 0 bases from J, the gap between germline ends came to 8 bases. CDR3 size: 14 residues. Germline CDR1 SEHNR, CDR2 FQNEAQ (reference sequence). The CDR3 protein is CASSLFSGSYEQYF. The CDR3 DNA sequence: TGTGCCAGCAGCTTATTTTCAGGCTCCTACGAGCAGTACTTC.

The V gene is TRBV7-3, the J gene TRBJ2-5; the match to TRBD2 covers 13 bases. J gave up 1 base and V 5 bases, and 1 base lay outside the gene matches. Germline V lookup: CDR1 SGHTA, CDR2 FQGTGA. CDR3 length: 15 residues. CDR3 residues: CASSRLAGGQETQYF. The CDR3 region has the DNA TGTGCCAGCAGCAGACTAGCGGGGGGCCAAGAGACCCAGTACTTC.